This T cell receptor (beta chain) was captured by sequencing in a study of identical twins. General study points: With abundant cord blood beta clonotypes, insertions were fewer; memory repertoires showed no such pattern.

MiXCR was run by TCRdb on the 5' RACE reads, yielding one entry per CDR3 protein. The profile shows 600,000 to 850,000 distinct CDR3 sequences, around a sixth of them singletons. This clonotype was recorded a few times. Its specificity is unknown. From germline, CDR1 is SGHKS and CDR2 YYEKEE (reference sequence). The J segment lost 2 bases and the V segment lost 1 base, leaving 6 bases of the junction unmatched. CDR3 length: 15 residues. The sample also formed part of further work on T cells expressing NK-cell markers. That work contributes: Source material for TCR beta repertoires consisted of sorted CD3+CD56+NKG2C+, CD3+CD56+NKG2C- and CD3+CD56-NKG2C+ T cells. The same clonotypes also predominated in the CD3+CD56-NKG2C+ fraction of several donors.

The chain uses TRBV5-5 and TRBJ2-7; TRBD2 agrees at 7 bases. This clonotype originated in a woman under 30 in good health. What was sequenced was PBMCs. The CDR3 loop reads CASSLPPGGAYEQYF. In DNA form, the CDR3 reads TGTGCCAGCAGCTTGCCGCCTGGGGGGGCCTACGAGCAGTACTTC.